These 26 T cell receptor beta chains were all obtained from the same sample, sequenced in a study of blood T cells in healthy people across ages. The use of a sample-barcoded 5' primer and a J-beta primer mix characterized a second PCR of 7 to 11 cycles. TCRdb recomputed calls from the 5' RACE reads with MiXCR, one row per CDR3 protein. This table has around 1,900,000 distinct CDR3 sequences, 30% to 40% appearing once. Sample: blood. These receptors all come from a human donor in good health.

The chain couples TRBV12-5 to TRBJ2-7; 8 bases fit TRBD1. Germline values: CDR1 LGHNT, CDR2 FRNRAP. The V gene end was trimmed by 6 bases and the J gene end by 0 bases; junction bases not matched to a gene: 7. This CDR3 has 15 amino acids. This CDR3 reads CASGLQQGDSYEQYF. Written as DNA, the CDR3 is TGTGCTAGTGGGCTACAACAGGGGGACTCCTACGAGCAGTACTTC.

V and J are TRBV6-5 and TRBJ1-1; D remains ambiguous. Germline V CDR1 and CDR2: MNHEY, SVGAGI. The CDR3 totals 15 residues. Trimming removed 5 bases from V and 1 base from J, with 14 bases in between. The CDR3 protein is CASSTREVWNTEAFF. CDR3 DNA sequence: TGTGCCAGCAGTACCCGGGAGGTTTGGAACACTGAAGCTTTCTTT.

The chain carries TRBV29-1 and TRBJ2-3; no reliable D call. The CDR3 is made up of 11 amino acids. The V end lost 8 bases, the J end lost 0 bases, and 6 bases lay between the germline ends. CDR1 and CDR2 (germline): SQVTM, ANQGSEA. The CDR3 region is CSSGSTDTQYF. The CDR3 DNA is TGCAGCAGTGGTAGCACAGATACGCAGTATTTT.

This clonotype was detected a few times. Compared with germline, one end of the junction differs, possibly owing to a read error. This chain joins TRBV12-5 and TRBJ2-7; 7 nucleotides match TRBD2. CDR3 length equals 16 residues. CDR1 is LGHNT, CDR2 FRNRAP, per germline. In DNA, the CDR3 is TGTGCTAATGGTTTGGTCTGGCTAGCGGCCTCCTACGAGCAGTACTTC. Residues: CANGLVWLAASYEQYF.

J is TRBJ1-1 and V is TRBV4-3, with D unresolved. With 1 base removed from V and 0 bases from J, the gap between germline ends came to 6 bases. Germline lookup yields CDR1 LGHNA and CDR2 YSLEER. CDR3 length: 14 residues. The CDR3 DNA reads TGCGCCAGCAGCCAAGTTGGGCTGAACACTGAAGCTTTCTTT. Its protein product is CASSQVGLNTEAFF.

V and J are TRBV6-2 or TRBV6-3 and TRBJ2-7; the D gene is possibly TRBD1 (6 bases). The germline V gene encodes CDR1 MNHEY and CDR2 SVGEGT. Trimming stripped 7 bases from V and 6 bases from J, with 19 bases between. This CDR3 comprises 14 residues. This CDR3 is CASNKQGPAGEQYF. The CDR3 bases are TGTGCCAGCAACAAACAGGGTCCCGCCGGCGAGCAGTACTTC.

Only a few counts were recorded for this clonotype. V and J are TRBV6-5 and TRBJ2-3; 11 nucleotides match TRBD2. Germline V gene lookup returns CDR1 MNHEY and CDR2 SVGAGI. Losses at the gene ends were 6 bases for V and 0 bases for J; bases not matched to a gene: 5. There are 16 residues in the CDR3. CDR3 sequence (DNA): TGTGCCAGCAGGGCTACTAGCGGGGGTAGCACAGATACGCAGTATTTT. Protein: CASRATSGGSTDTQYF.

This chain uses TRBV7-2 with TRBJ1-1, with D tentatively TRBD1 (5 bases). Germline V gene sequence: CDR1 SGHTA, CDR2 FQGNSA. The CDR3 totals 13 residues. The V gene lost 5 bases and the J gene lost 5 bases, with 12 bases spanning the gap. The chain's CDR3 is CASSPNGGTEAFF. CDR3 in DNA: TGTGCCAGCAGCCCAAACGGGGGGACTGAAGCTTTCTTT.

The rearrangement joins TRBV14 to TRBJ2-1, with 9 bases lining up with TRBD2. Germline V CDR1 and CDR2: SGHDN, FVKESK. The CDR3 loop spans 19 amino acids. With V trimmed by 3 bases and J by 6 bases, 18 bases remained unmatched. The CDR3 loop is CASSHAVGASGVLRNEQFF. The CDR3 region has the DNA TGTGCCAGCAGCCATGCTGTGGGGGCTAGCGGGGTACTTCGCAATGAGCAGTTCTTC.

The rearrangement joins TRBV19 to TRBJ2-3, with D unresolved. V was pared by 9 bases and J by 2 bases, with 15 bases between. Germline V gene sequence: CDR1 LNHDA, CDR2 SQIVND (reference sequence). This CDR3 region has 14 residues. This chain's CDR3 is CASSDSMHTDTQYF. In nucleotides, the CDR3 is TGTGCCAGCAGCGACTCGATGCACACAGATACGCAGTATTTT.

The chain is built from TRBV4-3 and TRBJ2-5, with TRBD2 identical over 9 bases. This CDR3 region has 15 residues. Trimming took 3 bases from V and 5 from J; bases not matched to a gene: 7. The germline V gene has CDR1 LGHNA and CDR2 YSLEER. The CDR3 sequence is CASSQQTSGFETQYF. CDR3 nucleotide sequence: TGCGCCAGCAGCCAGCAGACTAGCGGTTTCGAGACCCAGTACTTC.

This clonotype was observed at least ten times. The chain employs TRBV29-1 and TRBJ1-5; D remains unclear. Trimming shortened V by 4 bases and J by 0 bases, and 4 bases separated the two germline ends. This CDR3 spans 12 amino acids. Germline V lookup: CDR1 SQVTM, CDR2 ANQGSEA. This chain's CDR3 is CSVAGSNQPQHF. CDR3 in DNA: TGCAGCGTTGCGGGTAGCAATCAGCCCCAGCATTTT.

The chain couples TRBV11-2 to TRBJ2-4; no firm D call. Germline V CDR1 and CDR2: SGHAT, FQNNGV. The CDR3 has 16 residues. Deletions cut 4 bases from V and 2 bases from J, with 15 bases between. CDR3 sequence (DNA): TGTGCCAGCAGCTGGGTGGCTCGTCGTACCAAAAACATTCAGTACTTC. Amino acids: CASSWVARRTKNIQYF.

CDR3 DNA sequence: TGTGCCAGCAGTTTTACGCTGCAGGGCCTTGGGAACTACGAGCAGTACTTC. Its translation: CASSFTLQGLGNYEQYF. The V gene is TRBV28, the J gene TRBJ2-7, with a possible D match to TRBD1 (5 bases). Germline assignment: CDR1 MDHEN and CDR2 SYDVKM. This CDR3 is built from 17 residues. V lost 3 bases to trimming and J lost 3 bases, with 21 bases between them.

This clonotype was seen repeatedly, ten times or more. The chain is built from TRBV29-1 and TRBJ2-1, with 7 bases aligning to TRBD2. The trim removed 7 bases at V and 6 bases at J, leaving 9 bases unmatched. This CDR3 is 13 amino acids long. Germline loops: CDR1 SQVTM, CDR2 ANQGSEA. CDR3 sequence (DNA): TGCAGCGCTGGGGGGGTTCTTACCAATGAGCAGTTCTTC. It specifies CSAGGVLTNEQFF.

The chain is built from TRBV29-1 and TRBJ2-2, with a possible D match to TRBD2 (6 bases). The germline V gene encodes CDR1 SQVTM and CDR2 ANQGSEA. This CDR3 has 15 residues. V was shortened by 6 bases and J by 1 base, with 15 bases between the two germline ends. In nucleotides, the CDR3 is TGCAGCGTCGGGGGACCCAACGGGAACACCGGGGAGCTGTTTTTT. It encodes CSVGGPNGNTGELFF.

In this sample, this clonotype turned up a few times. The genes are TRBV10-3 and TRBJ1-2, with TRBD1 matching over 7 bases. The ends lost 5 bases at V and 2 bases at J; junction bases unmatched: 17. Germline CDR1 and CDR2: ENHRY and SYGVKD. The CDR3 length is 18 residues. The CDR3 bases are TGTGCCATCAGTCAAGGGGACAGCCGAACGCGTTTCAACTATGGCTACACCTTC. Its protein is CAISQGDSRTRFNYGYTF.

This chain's CDR3 is CASGGGATNEKLFF. The CDR3 nucleotides are TGTGCCAGCGGGGGGGGTGCAACTAATGAAAAACTGTTTTTT. This chain links TRBV12-3 or TRBV12-4 with TRBJ1-4; possible D gene TRBD1, 5 bases. CDR3 size: 14 residues. The germline V and J ends were trimmed by 8 bases and 0 bases, with 10 bases remaining between them.

This clonotype was detected only once. The genes are TRBV7-8 and TRBJ1-2; TRBD1 aligns across 12 bases. With 4 bases clipped from V and 3 bases from J, the junction kept 9 bases outside the gene matches. The CDR3 is made up of 17 amino acids. CDR1 is SGHVS and CDR2 is FQNEAQ in the germline V gene. CDR3 DNA: TGTGCCAGCAGCTCGCGGGACAGGGGGCAGGTGGACTATGGCTACACCTTC. It codes for CASSSRDRGQVDYGYTF.

With respect to this clonotype: This may stem from a read error, because a much larger clone lies one nucleotide away. This rearrangement joins TRBV7-9 to TRBJ2-1; TRBD1 matches 8 bases. This CDR3 region has 15 residues. The germline V gene has CDR1 SEHNR and CDR2 FQNEAQ (reference sequence). The junction had 4 bases not matched to a gene; V was cut back by 5 bases and J by 1 base. The CDR3 is CASSLTGESYNEQFF. The DNA of the CDR3 is TGTGCCAGCAGCCTGACAGGGGAATCCTACAATGAGCAGTTCTTC.

This clonotype was found once. The V and J genes are TRBV29-1 and TRBJ2-2; 8 bases agree with TRBD2. Trimming removed 7 bases from V and 0 bases from J; junction bases left unmatched: 1. Germline V gene sequence: CDR1 SQVTM, CDR2 ANQGSEA. This CDR3 spans 13 amino acids. The CDR3 DNA follows: TGCAGCGGGGGACTAGCGAACACCGGGGAGCTGTTTTTT. This sequence encodes CSGGLANTGELFF.

This clonotype was seen a few times. The CDR3 protein is CASSYSRLAGTSYEQYF. The CDR3 DNA follows: TGTGCCAGCAGTTACTCTCGACTAGCGGGGACCTCCTACGAGCAGTACTTC. The chain has TRBV6-6 and TRBJ2-7; TRBD2 agrees at 11 bases. Germline CDR1 and CDR2: MNHNY and SVGAGI (reference sequence). The V gene end was trimmed by 0 bases and the J gene end by 0 bases; junction bases not matched to a gene: 4. The CDR3 contains 17 residues.

As to this clonotype: Compared with germline, one end of the junction differs, possibly owing to a read error. The chain recombines TRBV7-9 with TRBJ1-2; no clear D. This CDR3 comprises 14 residues. Germline CDR1 and CDR2: SEHNR and FQNEAQ (reference sequence). The CDR3 loop reads CASSSPGFCYSYTF. The CDR3 nucleotides are TGTGCCAGCAGCTCCCCGGGTTTCTGCTATAGCTACACCTTC.

This clonotype was observed at least ten times. V gene TRBV29-1 combines with J gene TRBJ2-7, with 8 bases that match TRBD1. Germline loops: CDR1 SQVTM, CDR2 ANQGSEA. This CDR3 is 12 amino acids long. Germline trimming cut 4 bases from V and 6 bases from J; bases unmatched to any gene: 5. The CDR3 sequence: CSVGTGSLEQYF. In nucleotides, the CDR3 is TGCAGCGTTGGGACAGGGTCCCTCGAGCAGTACTTC.

The V call is TRBV5-1, the J call TRBJ2-2; weak D call: TRBD1 (6 bases). The germline gives CDR1 SGHRS, CDR2 YFSETQ. The CDR3 covers 15 residues. With 4 bases removed from V and 5 bases from J, the gap between germline ends came to 15 bases. CDR3 DNA sequence: TGCGCCAGCAGCCTATCGACCCAGGGGACCGGGGAGCTGTTTTTT. Protein product: CASSLSTQGTGELFF.

The rearrangement joins TRBV4-1 to TRBJ1-1; D is unresolved. This CDR3 is built from 15 residues. V was trimmed by 0 bases and J by 3 bases, leaving 11 bases between them. Germline CDR1 MGHRA, CDR2 YSYEKL. The CDR3 DNA reads as TGCGCCAGCAGCCAAGAAATGGGGTCGGACACTGAAGCTTTCTTT. Amino acid sequence: CASSQEMGSDTEAFF.